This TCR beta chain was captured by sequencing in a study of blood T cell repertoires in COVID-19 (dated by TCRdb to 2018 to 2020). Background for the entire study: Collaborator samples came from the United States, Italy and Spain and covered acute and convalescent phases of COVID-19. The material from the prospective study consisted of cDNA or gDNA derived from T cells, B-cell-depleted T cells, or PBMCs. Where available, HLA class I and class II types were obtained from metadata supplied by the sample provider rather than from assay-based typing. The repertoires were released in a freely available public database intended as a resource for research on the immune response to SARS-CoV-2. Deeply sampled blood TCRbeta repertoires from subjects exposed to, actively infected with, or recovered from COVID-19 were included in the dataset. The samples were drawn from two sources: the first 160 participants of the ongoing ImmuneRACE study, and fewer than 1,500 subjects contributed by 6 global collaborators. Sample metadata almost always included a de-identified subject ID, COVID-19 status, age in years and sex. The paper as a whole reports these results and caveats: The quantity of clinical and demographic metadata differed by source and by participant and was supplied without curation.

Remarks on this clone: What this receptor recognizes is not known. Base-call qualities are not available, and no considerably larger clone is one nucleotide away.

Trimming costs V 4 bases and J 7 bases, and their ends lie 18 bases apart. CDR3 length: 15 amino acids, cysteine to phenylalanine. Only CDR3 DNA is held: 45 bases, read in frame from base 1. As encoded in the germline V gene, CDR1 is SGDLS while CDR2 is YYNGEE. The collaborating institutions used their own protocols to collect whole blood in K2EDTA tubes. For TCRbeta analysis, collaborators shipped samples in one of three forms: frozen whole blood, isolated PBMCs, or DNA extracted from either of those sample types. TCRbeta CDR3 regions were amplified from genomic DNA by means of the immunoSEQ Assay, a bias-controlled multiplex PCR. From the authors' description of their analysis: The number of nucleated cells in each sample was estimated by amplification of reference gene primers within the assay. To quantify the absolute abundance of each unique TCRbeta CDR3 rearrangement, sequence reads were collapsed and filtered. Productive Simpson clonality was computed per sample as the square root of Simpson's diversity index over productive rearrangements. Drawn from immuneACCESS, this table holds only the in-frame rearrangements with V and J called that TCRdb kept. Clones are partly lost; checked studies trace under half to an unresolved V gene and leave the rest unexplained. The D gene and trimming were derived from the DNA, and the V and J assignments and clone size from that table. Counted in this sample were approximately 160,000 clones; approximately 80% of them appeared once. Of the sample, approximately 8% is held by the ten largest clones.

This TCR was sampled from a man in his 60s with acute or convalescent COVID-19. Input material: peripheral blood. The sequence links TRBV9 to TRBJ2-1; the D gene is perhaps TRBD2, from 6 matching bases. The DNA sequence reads TGTGCCAGCAGCTCCCTGGCGGGTGGGGGGAATGAGCAGTTCTTC. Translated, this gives CASSSLAGGGNEQFF.